This T cell receptor beta chain is from a study of blood T cell repertoires in COVID-19. Overall study: COVID-19 samples, acute and convalescent, were from the United States, Italy and Spain. T cells, B-cell-depleted T cells, or PBMCs provided the cDNA or gDNA that served as material.

Per the study methods: How many nucleated cells were present was estimated from reference gene primer amplification. Sequenced by immunoSEQ multiplex PCR; TCRdb stores in-frame clones only, minus some. That table furnishes V, J and clone size, whereas the DNA furnished D and trimming. This sample yields 120,000 to 150,000 clones, of which just under 90% are seen a single time; roughly 11% belongs to the top ten. V was pared by 2 bases and J by 6 bases, with 16 bases between. The CDR3 consists of 15 residues. In germline, CDR1 is SGHTA, CDR2 FQGNSA. This clone was seen only once. The source of this sequence is a woman of 80 years or more with acute or convalescent COVID-19. The sample taken for sequencing was peripheral blood. The chain joins TRBV7-2 to TRBJ1-1; D gene ambiguous. The CDR3 sequence is CASSLNPGSMAEAFF. The CDR3, as DNA: TGTGCCAGCAGCTTAAATCCAGGATCGATGGCTGAAGCTTTCTTT.